Each of the 26 T cell receptor beta chains below was sequenced from the same sample in a study of CD8 T cell repertoires and HIV-1 epitope variants. The repertoire was sequenced with immunoSEQ multiplex PCR; TCRdb's copy has only in-frame clones and lacks some. The sample lists roughly 100,000 clones; roughly 81% were seen once. The sequenced sample was uncultured baseline CD8+ T cells from peripheral blood mononuclear cells (PBMCs). The receptor set was obtained from a male donor with HIV.

The chain links TRBV15 to TRBJ2-1; 10 bases match TRBD2. CDR1 and CDR2 from the germline V gene are LNHNV and YYDKDF (reference sequence). CDR3 length equals 13 residues. Trimming at V came to 11 bases and at J to 8 bases, leaving 9 bases not matched to a gene. The CDR3 loop reads CASSGGSLDEQFF. The CDR3 DNA reads TGTGCCTCTAGCGGGGGCTCCCTCGATGAGCAGTTCTTC.

This clone was seen only once. The chain couples TRBV19 to TRBJ1-2, with 7 bases aligning to TRBD1. CDR3 size: 16 residues. Per the germline V gene, CDR1 is LNHDA and CDR2 is SQIVND (reference sequence). V lost 8 bases, J lost 4 bases, and 16 bases stayed unmatched. The CDR3 coding sequence is TGTGCCAGTTGTCGGGACAGTCTTTATTCCTCCTATGGCTACACCTTC. As protein: CASCRDSLYSSYGYTF.

This rearrangement joins TRBV12-2 to TRBJ2-2; no DNA check was done on the table's D call, TRBD2. TRBV12-2 is designated a pseudogene. The CDR3 has 16 residues. The CDR3 nucleotides are TGTGCAAGTCGCTTAGCCTGGCGGGAGGACACCGGGGAGCTGTTTTTT. It yields the protein CASRLAWREDTGELFF.

The J gene is TRBJ2-1, the V gene TRBV28, with no clear D. CDR1 is MDHEN, CDR2 SYDVKM, per germline. The V gene lost 6 bases and the J gene lost 7 bases, with 13 bases spanning the gap. This CDR3 region has 13 residues. The CDR3 bases are TGTGCCAGCAGGGGGTCCGGGTGGAATGAGCAGTTCTTC. Amino acid sequence: CASRGSGWNEQFF.

The chain has TRBV9 and TRBJ2-1; the D gene is possibly TRBD2 (7 bases). Per the germline V gene, CDR1 is SGDLS and CDR2 is YYNGEE. CDR3 length: 13 residues. Trimming cost V 8 bases and J 5 bases, with 14 bases left between them. As DNA, the CDR3 is TGTGCCAGTGGGGGGGCGAATAACAATGAGCAGTTCTTC. It encodes CASGGANNNEQFF.

As DNA, the CDR3 is TGTGCCAGTAGTATGTTGAGGCCTCACGGCACAGATACGCAGTATTTT. As protein: CASSMLRPHGTDTQYF. The chain joins TRBV19 to TRBJ2-3; D is unclear. Germline V lookup: CDR1 LNHDA, CDR2 SQIVND (reference sequence). V shed 3 bases and J shed 1 base, with 14 bases lying between them. The CDR3 has 16 residues.

This clone appeared a single time. CDR3: CASSLDRGADGYTF. The CDR3 nucleotides are TGCGCCAGCAGCTTGGATCGGGGGGCGGATGGCTACACCTTC. The J gene is TRBJ1-2, the V gene TRBV5-1, with D perhaps TRBD1 (6 bases). The V end was cut by 0 bases, the J end by 6 bases, with 12 bases between. The CDR3 length is 14 residues. In germline, CDR1 is SGHRS, CDR2 YFSETQ.

This clone occurred a few times. This chain links TRBV5-6 with TRBJ2-1; the match to TRBD1 covers 10 bases. The V gene end was trimmed by 0 bases and the J gene end by 2 bases; junction bases not matched to a gene: 2. Germline V gene sequence: CDR1 SGHDT, CDR2 YYEEEE. The length of the CDR3 is 16 residues. CDR3 sequence: CASSLGQGATYNEQFF. The CDR3 DNA reads TGTGCCAGCAGCTTGGGACAGGGGGCCACCTACAATGAGCAGTTCTTC.

This clone has more than one count but fewer than ten. This chain connects TRBV5-1 to TRBJ2-3; D is unclear. Germline V gene data show CDR1 as SGHRS and CDR2 as YFSETQ. This CDR3 comprises 14 residues. V was shortened by 3 bases and J by 3 bases, with 11 bases between the two germline ends. CDR3 protein: CASSYTVGTDTQYF. In nucleotides, the CDR3 is TGCGCCAGCAGCTATACAGTGGGTACAGATACGCAGTATTTT.

This chain uses TRBV6-1 with TRBJ2-1; D gene uncertain. Trimming pared 5 bases from V and 10 bases from J, leaving 15 bases between. Germline CDR1 MNHNS, CDR2 SASEGT. The CDR3 totals 13 residues. CDR3 DNA: TGTGCCAGCAGTTCCGACTCCCTCAGGGAGCAGTTCTTC. It specifies CASSSDSLREQFF.

The chain has TRBV18 and TRBJ1-2, with 8 bases fitting TRBD1. J lost 4 bases, V lost 0 bases, and 10 bases had no gene match. Germline CDR1 reads KGHSH; CDR2 reads LQKENI. The CDR3 length is 17 residues. The CDR3 nucleotides read TGTGCCAGCTCACCACCAAATAGACAGGGGACCGGCTATGGCTACACCTTC. This gives the protein CASSPPNRQGTGYGYTF.

The V gene is TRBV5-6, the J gene TRBJ2-7; D gene unclear. This CDR3 comprises 11 residues. V shed 2 bases and J shed 7 bases, with 7 bases lying between them. Germline assignment: CDR1 SGHDT and CDR2 YYEEEE. CDR3 sequence (DNA): TGTGCCAGCAGCTTCTCAGGAGAGCAGTACTTC. It is translated as CASSFSGEQYF.

By sample share, this clone is medium-sized (0.01 to 0.1%). V usage is TRBV28 and J usage is TRBJ2-5, with D uncertain. CDR3 length equals 15 residues. CDR1 MDHEN and CDR2 SYDVKM come from the germline V gene. V was clipped by 4 bases and J by 0 bases, with 12 bases between them. CDR3 protein: CASSSVDRDQETQYF. The CDR3 DNA sequence: TGTGCCAGCAGTTCCGTCGACCGAGACCAAGAGACCCAGTACTTC.

This chain links TRBV28 with TRBJ2-1; D tentatively fits TRBD1 or TRBD2 (5 bases each). The CDR3 totals 16 residues. Per germline, CDR1 MDHEN and CDR2 SYDVKM. Trimming removed 3 bases from V and 6 bases from J, with 18 bases in between. The CDR3 nucleotides read TGTGCCAGCAGTTTGTGGGGCGAGGACTTGATCAATGAGCAGTTCTTC. Amino acids: CASSLWGEDLINEQFF.

The V call is TRBV7-9, the J call TRBJ2-6, with D perhaps TRBD2 (6 bases). This CDR3 is 19 amino acids long. With 5 bases removed from V and 3 bases from J, the gap between germline ends came to 23 bases. Germline assignment: CDR1 SEHNR and CDR2 FQNEAQ (reference sequence). The CDR3 loop reads CASSGGSSEVFVGANVLTF. The CDR3, as DNA: TGTGCCAGCAGCGGGGGGAGCTCAGAAGTATTCGTTGGGGCCAACGTCCTGACTTTC.

The genes are TRBV7-8 and TRBJ2-7; weak D call: TRBD2 (7 bases). V was trimmed by 5 bases and J by 3 bases, leaving 14 bases between them. The CDR3 spans 14 residues. Germline CDR1 and CDR2: SGHVS and FQNEAQ. Here the CDR3 reads CASSQEGDYYEQYF. As DNA, the CDR3 is TGTGCCAGCAGCCAAGAGGGGGACTACTACGAGCAGTACTTC.

In its sample, this clone was seen many times. This chain connects TRBV27 to TRBJ2-7; the match to TRBD1 covers 7 bases. Trimming took 6 bases from V and 3 from J; bases not matched to a gene: 8. CDR1 is MNHEY, CDR2 SMNVEV, per germline (reference sequence). This CDR3 has 14 amino acids. This CDR3 reads CASRWDDRDYEQYF. The CDR3 region has the DNA TGTGCCAGCAGGTGGGACGACAGGGACTACGAGCAGTACTTC.

This chain connects TRBV5-4 to TRBJ2-5; 8 bases fit TRBD2. This CDR3 comprises 16 residues. Looked up from germline, CDR1 is SGHNT and CDR2 is YYREEE (reference sequence). V lost 4 bases and J lost 4; bases outside the gene matches: 12. The CDR3 nucleotides are TGTGCCAGCAGCCCGATCGGGAGCGGGAGCGGAGAGACCCAGTACTTC. It is translated as CASSPIGSGSGETQYF.

The table lists this clone with a few counts. This sequence joins TRBV5-1 and TRBJ2-7; D not resolved. Germline CDR1 is SGHRS and CDR2 is YFSETQ. The CDR3 is made up of 12 amino acids. The V end lost 4 bases, the J end lost 7 bases, and 12 bases lay between the germline ends. The CDR3 protein is CASSLTVEEQYF. The DNA of the CDR3 is TGCGCCAGCAGCCTGACTGTAGAGGAGCAGTACTTC.

This chain uses TRBV14 with TRBJ2-2; D perhaps matches TRBD1 (6 bases). The CDR3 loop spans 16 amino acids. Germline V lookup: CDR1 SGHDN, CDR2 FVKESK. V was cut by 1 base and J by 6 bases, with 15 bases left in between. The chain's CDR3 is CASSQARQVGSGELFF. CDR3 nucleotides: TGTGCCAGCAGCCAAGCCCGACAGGTTGGGTCCGGGGAGCTGTTTTTT.

This clone has a handful of counts. Here the CDR3 reads CASSGRTGGNQPQHF. Written as DNA, the CDR3 is TGTGCCAGCAGTGGCAGGACAGGGGGCAATCAGCCCCAGCATTTT. The V gene is TRBV2, the J gene TRBJ1-5; TRBD1 matches 9 bases. Looked up from germline, CDR1 is SNHLY and CDR2 is FYNNEI. V lost 4 bases to trimming and J lost 2 bases; unmatched junction nucleotides: 3. There are 15 residues in the CDR3.

The chain is built from TRBV19 and TRBJ1-2; D gene uncertain. Germline V gene sequence: CDR1 LNHDA, CDR2 SQIVND (reference sequence). The V gene lost 5 bases and the J gene lost 0 bases, with 10 bases spanning the gap. The CDR3 is 14 amino acids. The CDR3 here is CASSVGITNYGYTF. In nucleotides, the CDR3 is TGTGCCAGTAGTGTGGGGATCACTAACTATGGCTACACCTTC.

This clone was detected only a few times. The V gene is TRBV6-4, the J gene TRBJ2-3, with 7 nucleotides matching TRBD1. The CDR3 has 15 amino acids. Germline CDR1 and CDR2: MRHNA and SNTAGT. Unmatched junction bases numbered 9, after V lost 4 bases and J lost 5 bases. The CDR3, as DNA: TGTGCCAGCAGTGCACAGGGGTCCCTTGGAGATACGCAGTATTTT. This gives the protein CASSAQGSLGDTQYF.

The count of this clone is one. The chain recombines TRBV5-1 with TRBJ2-7; a weak D match, TRBD1 (5 bases). Germline loops: CDR1 SGHRS, CDR2 YFSETQ. The CDR3 spans 12 residues. V lost 3 bases, J lost 5 bases, and 9 bases lay in between. CDR3 sequence (DNA): TGCGCCAGCAGCTCAGGGATAGACGAGCAGTACTTC. Its translation is CASSSGIDEQYF.

CDR3 sequence reads: CASSLHVNTEAFF. CDR3 nucleotides: TGTGCCAGCAGCTTGCATGTGAACACTGAAGCTTTCTTT. The chain employs TRBV5-4 and TRBJ1-1; D gene ambiguous. V lost 1 base to trimming and J lost 0 bases, with 4 bases between them. The V gene's germline CDR1 is SGHNT and CDR2 YYREEE (reference sequence). CDR3 length: 13 residues.

The CDR3 is CASSLGQGTAQPQHF. The CDR3 DNA follows: TGTGCCAGCAGCTTAGGACAGGGAACGGCTCAGCCCCAGCATTTT. The chain uses TRBV5-8 and TRBJ1-5, with TRBD1 identical over 8 bases. Germline V gene lookup returns CDR1 SGHTS and CDR2 YDEGEE. This CDR3 is 15 amino acids long. V lost 2 bases, J lost 6 bases, and 7 bases stayed unmatched.